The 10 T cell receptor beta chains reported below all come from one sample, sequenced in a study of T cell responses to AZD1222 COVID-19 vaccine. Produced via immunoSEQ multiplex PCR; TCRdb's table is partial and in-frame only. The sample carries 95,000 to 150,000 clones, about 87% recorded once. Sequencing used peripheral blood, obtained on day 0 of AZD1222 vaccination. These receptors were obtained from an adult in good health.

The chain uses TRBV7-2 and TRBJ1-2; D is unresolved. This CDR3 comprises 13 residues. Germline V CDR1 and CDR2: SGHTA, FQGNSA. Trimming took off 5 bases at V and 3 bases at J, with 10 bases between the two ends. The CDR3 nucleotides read TGTGCCAGCAGCGCGGACGTCGACTATGGCTACACCTTC. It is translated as CASSADVDYGYTF. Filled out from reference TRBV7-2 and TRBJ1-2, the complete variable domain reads GAGVSQSPSNKVTEKGKDVELRCDPISGHTALYWYRQSLGQGLEFLIYFQGNSAPDKSGLPSDRFSAERTGGSVSTLTIQRTQQEDSAVYLCASSADVDYGYTFGSGTRLTVV.

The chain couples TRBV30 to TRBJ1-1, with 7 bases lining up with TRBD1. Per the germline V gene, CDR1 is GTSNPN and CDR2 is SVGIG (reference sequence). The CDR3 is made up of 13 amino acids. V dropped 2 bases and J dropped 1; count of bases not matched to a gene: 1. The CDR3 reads CAWSWTGNTEAFF. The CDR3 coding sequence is TGTGCCTGGAGTTGGACAGGGAACACTGAAGCTTTCTTT.

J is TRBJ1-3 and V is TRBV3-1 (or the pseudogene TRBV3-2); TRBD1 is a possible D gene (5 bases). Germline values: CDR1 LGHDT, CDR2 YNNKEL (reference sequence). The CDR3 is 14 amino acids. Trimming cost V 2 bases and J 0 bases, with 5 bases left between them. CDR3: CASSQTGSGNTIYF. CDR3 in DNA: TGTGCCAGCAGCCAAACAGGCTCTGGAAACACCATATATTTT.

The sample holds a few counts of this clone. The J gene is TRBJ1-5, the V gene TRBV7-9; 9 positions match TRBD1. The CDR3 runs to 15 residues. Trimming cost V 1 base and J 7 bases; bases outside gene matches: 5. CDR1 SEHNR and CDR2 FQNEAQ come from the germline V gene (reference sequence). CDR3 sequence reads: CASSLEQGAEQPQHF. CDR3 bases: TGTGCCAGCAGCTTAGAACAGGGGGCCGAGCAGCCCCAGCATTTT.

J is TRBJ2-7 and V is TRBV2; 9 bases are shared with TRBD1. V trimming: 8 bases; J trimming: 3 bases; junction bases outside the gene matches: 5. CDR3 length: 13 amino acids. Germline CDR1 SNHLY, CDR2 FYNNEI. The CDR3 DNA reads TGTGCCAGCTCGGGGACAGGGTACTACGAGCAGTACTTC. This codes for CASSGTGYYEQYF.

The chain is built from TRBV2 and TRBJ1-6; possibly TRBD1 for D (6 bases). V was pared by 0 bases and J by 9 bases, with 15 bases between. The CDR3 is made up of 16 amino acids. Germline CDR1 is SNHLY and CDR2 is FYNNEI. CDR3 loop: CASSEAIGGASSPLHF. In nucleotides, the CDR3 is TGTGCCAGCAGTGAAGCAATCGGGGGGGCAAGTTCACCCCTCCACTTT.

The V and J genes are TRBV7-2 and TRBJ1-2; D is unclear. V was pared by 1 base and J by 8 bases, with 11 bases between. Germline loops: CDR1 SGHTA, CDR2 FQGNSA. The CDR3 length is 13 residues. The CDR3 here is CASSLVQAQGYTF. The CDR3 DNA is TGTGCCAGCAGCTTAGTGCAGGCCCAGGGCTACACCTTC.

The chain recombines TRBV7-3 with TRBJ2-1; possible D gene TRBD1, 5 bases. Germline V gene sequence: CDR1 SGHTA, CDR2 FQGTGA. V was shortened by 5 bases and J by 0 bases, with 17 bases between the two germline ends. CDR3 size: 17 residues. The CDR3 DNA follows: TGTGCCAGCAGCCAAGGGGCACTACCAAGCTCCTACAATGAGCAGTTCTTC. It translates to CASSQGALPSSYNEQFF.

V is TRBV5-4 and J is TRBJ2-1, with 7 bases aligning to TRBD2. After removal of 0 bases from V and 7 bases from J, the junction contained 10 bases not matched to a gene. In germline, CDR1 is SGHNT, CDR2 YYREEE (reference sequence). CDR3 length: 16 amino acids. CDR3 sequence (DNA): TGTGCCAGCAGCTTGGGGGGGGGAGGAGGTTGGAATGAGCAGTTCTTC. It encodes CASSLGGGGGWNEQFF.

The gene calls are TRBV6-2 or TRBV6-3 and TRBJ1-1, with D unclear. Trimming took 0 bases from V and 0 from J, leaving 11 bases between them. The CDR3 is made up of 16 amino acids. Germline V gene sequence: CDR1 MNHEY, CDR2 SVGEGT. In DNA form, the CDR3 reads TGTGCCAGCAGTTACTCGAGCGGTTGGGTGAACACTGAAGCTTTCTTT. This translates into CASSYSSGWVNTEAFF.